This TCR beta chain was obtained from a study of CD8 T cells in ankylosing spondylitis (dated by TCRdb to 2016 to 2017). In the study overall: T cell receptor beta repertoires were profiled in healthy donors and ankylosing spondylitis patients so that disease-linked TCR variants could be found. Peripheral blood was sampled, and synovial fluid was also collected from ankylosing spondylitis patients. The whole study cohort included some 100 healthy donors and under 30 ankylosing spondylitis patients. Broad study findings and their caveats: The disease-linked clones had a CD8+ phenotype and were found at relatively low frequencies in peripheral blood. A TCR beta motif made up of fewer than 10 highly homologous amino acid variants appeared to be characteristic of blood from ankylosing spondylitis patients. Some of the motif variants had been reported before in the synovial fluid and blood of reactive arthritis patients, a finding that suggests common disease-initiation mechanisms. The disease-linked clones were reported as significantly enriched in matched synovial fluid samples from ankylosing spondylitis patients.

For CDR1 and CDR2, the germline V gene lists SGHRS and YFSETQ. The CDR3, from cysteine to phenylalanine, totals 12 residues. Solely the CDR3 DNA is kept, with 36 bases framed from the first base. Trimming at the junction amounts to 1 base on V and 6 bases on J, and the germline ends lie 7 bases apart. Instrument used: Illumina HiSeq 2500. Quantitative 5'-RACE with molecular barcodes was used to prepare TCR beta libraries. The published analysis was carried out like this. To identify disease-linked TCR variants, a new computational method was used, one built on a probabilistic model of VDJ rearrangement. TCRdb applied fastp at Q25 and MiXCR to the public reads, then kept only in-frame beta chains. Under each unique CDR3 protein, matching rows form one entry showing the most common genes and DNA. The V and J calls were not made by the authors but by TCRdb's processing. The sample table records 700,000 to 850,000 distinct CDR3 sequences; about 10% of these occur just once. More than 0.5% of the sample is in the top ten clones.

This clonotype was detected only a few times. Its antigen is not yet known. Base qualities are not provided; no much larger clone lies one nucleotide away. Sequenced input: blood, either unsorted or a sorted T cell fraction (not recorded which). The receptor was derived from a male donor with ankylosing spondylitis. The chain employs TRBV5-1 and TRBJ1-2, with an unclear D gene assignment. Read as DNA, the sequence is TGCGCCAGCAGCTTGAGCCTTGATGGCTACACCTTC. Its product reads: CASSLSLDGYTF.